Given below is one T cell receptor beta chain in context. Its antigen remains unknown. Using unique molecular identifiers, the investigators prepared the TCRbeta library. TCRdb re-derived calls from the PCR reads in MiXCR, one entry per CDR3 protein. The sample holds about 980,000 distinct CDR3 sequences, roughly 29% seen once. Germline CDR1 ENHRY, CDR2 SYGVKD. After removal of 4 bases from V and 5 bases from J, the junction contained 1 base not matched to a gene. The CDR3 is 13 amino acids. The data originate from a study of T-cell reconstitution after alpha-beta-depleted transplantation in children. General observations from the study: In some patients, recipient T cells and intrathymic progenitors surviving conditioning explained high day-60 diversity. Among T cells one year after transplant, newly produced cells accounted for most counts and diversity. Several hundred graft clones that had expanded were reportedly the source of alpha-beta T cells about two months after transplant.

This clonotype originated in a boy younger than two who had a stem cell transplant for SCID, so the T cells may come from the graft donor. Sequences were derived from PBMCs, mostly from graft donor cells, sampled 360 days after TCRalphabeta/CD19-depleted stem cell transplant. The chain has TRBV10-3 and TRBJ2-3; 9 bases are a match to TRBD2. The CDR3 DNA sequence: TGTGCCATCAGTGGAGCGGGGGGAGATACGCAGTATTTT. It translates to CAISGAGGDTQYF.